This TCR beta chain was recorded in a study of tumor and adjacent non-tumor tissue in lung cancer. In the study overall: The patients, approximately 9 men and 4 to 6 women, were roughly 30 to 80 with stage I to III disease.

Study-wide findings and caveats: Patients with more diverse tumor TCRs had worse survival.

Three rounds of nested PCR, following a modified ARM-PCR protocol, produced the TCRbeta library. TCRdb passed the multiplex PCR reads through MiXCR, listing each CDR3 protein once. Here the sample spans around 79,000 distinct CDR3 sequences, around 70% being singletons. No cell sorting was done before RNA was extracted from the tissue. Between August and November 2014, newly diagnosed, chemotherapy-naive lung cancer patients underwent thoracic surgery in China. Comments on this clonotype: What it binds is not known.

The CDR3 has 13 amino acids. Germline V gene sequence: CDR1 MNHEY, CDR2 SVGAGI. V gave up 7 bases and J gave up 4 bases, with 13 bases separating them. The sequence came from a woman in her thirties or forties with non-small cell lung cancer. V is TRBV6-5 and J is TRBJ1-2; D is perhaps TRBD1 (5 bases). Sequencing used lung tumor tissue. The CDR3, as DNA: TGTGCCAGCATTCCCAGAGGGACCTATGGCTACACCTTC. It specifies CASIPRGTYGYTF.